Listed below are T cell receptor beta chains from one sample, sequenced in a study of T cell changes during pregnancy in multiple sclerosis. Some clones are missing from TCRdb's copy, which holds only in-frame ones; the method was immunoSEQ multiplex PCR. The table has 61,000 or so clones, about 94% seen once. The sample in question was CD4+ T cells from peripheral blood mononuclear cells, obtained before pregnancy. These TCRs come from a female donor with multiple sclerosis, enrolled in a pregnancy study. Both conserved end residues are part of each CDR3. The order of the fields is V gene, J gene, clone size, D gene, CDR3 protein, CDR3 DNA. The D gene is left open where the match is weak. Clone size is given for some rows only: seen once, a few or many times, or a class if the clone is expanded.

TRBV5-1,TRBJ2-5,once,TRBD2,CASSGTSGRAEETQYF,TGCGCCAGCAGCGGTACTAGCGGGAGGGCCGAAGAGACCCAGTACTTC
TRBV11-3,TRBJ1-1,many,TRBD1,CASSSGQNTEAFF,TGTGCCAGCAGCTCGGGACAGAATACTGAAGCTTTCTTT
TRBV29-1,TRBJ1-1,-,-,CSVDGRTEAFF,TGCAGCGTGGACGGGAGAACTGAAGCTTTCTTT
TRBV14,TRBJ1-2,-,TRBD1,CASSQEGTVGGYTF,TGTGCCAGCAGCCAAGAAGGGACAGTCGGCGGCTACACCTTC
TRBV4-3,TRBJ2-4,-,-,CASSQDLTSTTKNIQYF,TGCGCCAGCAGCCAAGATCTAACTAGCACTACCAAAAACATTCAGTACTTC
TRBV11-3,TRBJ2-7,-,TRBD1,CASSRWDRGSQSTYEQYF,TGTGCCAGCAGTCGTTGGGACAGGGGGTCCCAGTCCACCTACGAGCAGTACTTC
TRBV7-8,TRBJ1-1,once,TRBD1,CASSRDRGTEAFF,TGTGCCAGCAGCCGAGACAGGGGCACTGAAGCTTTCTTT
TRBV27,TRBJ1-2,-,-,CASSRRANYGYTF,TGTGCCAGCAGTAGGAGGGCTAACTATGGCTACACCTTC
TRBV7-9,TRBJ2-2,-,TRBD2,CASSFSGLAGGQTGELFF,TGTGCCAGCAGCTTCTCGGGACTAGCGGGAGGCCAAACCGGGGAGCTGTTTTTT
TRBV29-1,TRBJ2-1,-,-,CSVLGGIRDGRFNEQFF,TGCAGCGTATTAGGAGGGATACGGGACGGACGGTTCAATGAGCAGTTCTTC
TRBV19,TRBJ2-2,-,TRBD1,CASSVRGPRNTGELFF,TGTGCCAGTAGTGTAAGGGGGCCGAGGAACACCGGGGAGCTGTTTTTT
TRBV7-3,TRBJ1-1,-,-,CASSLLGATEAFF,TGTGCCAGCAGCTTACTGGGGGCGACTGAAGCTTTCTTT
TRBV7-3,TRBJ2-1,once,-,CASSFVGGSYNEQFF,TGTGCCAGCAGCTTTGTGGGGGGCTCCTACAATGAGCAGTTCTTC
TRBV11-2,TRBJ2-7,-,-,CASSLQGSSYEQYF,TGTGCCAGCAGCTTGCAGGGGAGCTCCTACGAGCAGTACTTC
TRBV15,TRBJ1-2,-,-,CATSRDLPDYGYTF,TGTGCCACCAGCAGAGATCTCCCAGACTATGGCTACACCTTC
TRBV6-5,TRBJ1-2,medium-sized,TRBD1,CASSYSRTGGHYGYTF,TGTGCCAGCAGTTACTCACGGACAGGGGGCCACTATGGCTACACCTTC
TRBV18,TRBJ2-1,-,TRBD1,CATLRTGTLFGNEQFF,TGTGCCACCCTTCGGACAGGGACCCTATTCGGCAATGAGCAGTTCTTC
TRBV5-1,TRBJ2-7,-,TRBD2,CASSLLAGGPSYEQYF,TGCGCCAGCAGCTTACTAGCGGGAGGGCCCTCCTACGAGCAGTACTTC
TRBV5-1,TRBJ2-7,-,-,CAGATGTPPYEQYF,TGCGCCGGGGCGACGGGGACACCCCCCTACGAGCAGTACTTC
TRBV19,TRBJ2-1,-,TRBD1,CASNTINRGHEQFF,TGTGCCAGTAATACTATAAACAGGGGCCATGAGCAGTTCTTC
TRBV9,TRBJ2-1,-,TRBD2,CASSVIGTSGVYNEQFF,TGTGCCAGCAGCGTAATTGGGACTAGCGGAGTCTACAATGAGCAGTTCTTC
TRBV18,TRBJ2-7,-,-,CASSRQQGDEQYF,TGTGCCAGCTCACGCCAACAGGGTGACGAGCAGTACTTC
TRBV27,TRBJ1-4,-,TRBD1,CASSDYQTGGKLFF,TGTGCCAGCAGCGATTATCAAACAGGGGGAAAACTGTTTTTT
TRBV2,TRBJ1-1,-,-,CASSVIRDTEAFF,TGTGCCAGCAGTGTAATACGAGACACTGAAGCTTTCTTT
TRBV7-9,TRBJ2-1,-,TRBD1,CASSPRQGRDEQFF,TGTGCCAGCAGCCCCAGACAGGGACGCGATGAGCAGTTCTTC
TRBV30,TRBJ1-6,-,TRBD1,CAWSGQGSYNSPLHF,TGTGCCTGGAGCGGACAGGGCTCCTATAATTCACCCCTCCACTTT
TRBV6-5,TRBJ2-5,-,-,CASSNGGTQYF,TGTGCCAGCAGTAACGGAGGGACCCAGTACTTC
TRBV30,TRBJ1-1,few,TRBD1,CAWSEWGTALNTEAFF,TGTGCCTGGAGTGAGTGGGGGACAGCTCTGAACACTGAAGCTTTCTTT
TRBV28,TRBJ1-5,few,-,CASWTVSNQPQHF,TGTGCCAGCTGGACAGTTAGCAATCAGCCCCAGCATTTT
TRBV7-2,TRBJ2-7,-,TRBD1,CASSSDRANYYEQYF,TGTGCCAGCAGCTCCGACAGGGCGAACTACTACGAGCAGTACTTC
TRBV6-6,TRBJ1-5,-,-,CASSYLAAEGNQPQHF,TGTGCCAGCAGTTACTTGGCGGCCGAGGGAAATCAGCCCCAGCATTTT
TRBV9,TRBJ2-1,-,-,CASSVRLGSSNEQFF,TGTGCCAGCAGCGTCCGCCTCGGGAGTTCGAACGAGCAGTTCTTC
TRBV28,TRBJ2-3,-,-,CATCSSTDTQYF,TGTGCCACCTGTTCGAGCACAGATACGCAGTATTTT
TRBV6-5,TRBJ2-3,few,TRBD2,CASRKLAGGSDTQYF,TGTGCCAGCAGGAAACTAGCGGGAGGCTCAGATACGCAGTATTTT
TRBV28,TRBJ2-7,-,-,CASSWGRAYEQYF,TGTGCCAGCAGTTGGGGCAGGGCCTACGAGCAGTACTTC
TRBV29-1,TRBJ2-2,-,-,CSVEEPRGRGTGELFF,TGCAGCGTTGAAGAGCCCCGGGGCAGGGGCACCGGGGAGCTGTTTTTT
TRBV18,TRBJ2-5,-,TRBD1,CASSPSRGQGAPETQYF,TGTGCCAGCTCACCAAGCCGGGGCCAGGGGGCGCCGGAGACCCAGTACTTC
TRBV4-3,TRBJ1-1,-,TRBD1,CASSQAPGQGGTEAFF,TGCGCCAGCAGCCAGGCACCGGGACAGGGTGGCACTGAAGCTTTCTTT
TRBV9,TRBJ2-7,-,TRBD2,CASSATGTSDEQYF,TGTGCCAGCAGTGCAACCGGGACTAGCGACGAGCAGTACTTC
TRBV28,TRBJ1-4,-,-,CASSLRQGIGKLFF,TGTGCCAGCAGTTTACGGCAGGGGATAGGAAAACTGTTTTTT
TRBV18,TRBJ1-5,-,TRBD1,CASSPGTGVQPQHF,TGTGCCAGCTCCCCAGGGACAGGGGTCCAGCCCCAGCATTTT